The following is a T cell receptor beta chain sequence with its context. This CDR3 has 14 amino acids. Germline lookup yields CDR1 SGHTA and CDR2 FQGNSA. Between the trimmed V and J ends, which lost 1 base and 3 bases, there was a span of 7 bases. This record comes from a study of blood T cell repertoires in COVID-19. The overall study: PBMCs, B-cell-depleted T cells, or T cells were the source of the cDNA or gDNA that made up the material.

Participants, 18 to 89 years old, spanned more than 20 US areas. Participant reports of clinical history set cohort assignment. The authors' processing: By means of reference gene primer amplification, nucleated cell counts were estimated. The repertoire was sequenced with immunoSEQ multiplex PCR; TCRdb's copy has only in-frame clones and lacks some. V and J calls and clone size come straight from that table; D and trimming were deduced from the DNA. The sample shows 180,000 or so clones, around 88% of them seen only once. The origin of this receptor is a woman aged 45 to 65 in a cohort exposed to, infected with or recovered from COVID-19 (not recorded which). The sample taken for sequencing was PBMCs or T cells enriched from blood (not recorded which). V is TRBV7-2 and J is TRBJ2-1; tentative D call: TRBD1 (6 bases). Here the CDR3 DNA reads TGTGCCAGCAGCTTAGAACAGGGCTACAATGAGCAGTTCTTC. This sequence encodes CASSLEQGYNEQFF.